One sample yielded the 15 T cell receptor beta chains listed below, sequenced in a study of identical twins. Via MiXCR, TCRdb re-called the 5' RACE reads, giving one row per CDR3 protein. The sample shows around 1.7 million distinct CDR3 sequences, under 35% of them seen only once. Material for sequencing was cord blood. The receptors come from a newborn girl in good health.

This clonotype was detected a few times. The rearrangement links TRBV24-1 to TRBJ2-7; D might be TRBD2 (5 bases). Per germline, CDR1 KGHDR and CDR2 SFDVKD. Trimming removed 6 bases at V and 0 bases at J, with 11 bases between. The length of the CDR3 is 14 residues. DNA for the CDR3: TGTGCCACCAGTCCCAGCGGACCCTCCTACGAGCAGTACTTC. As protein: CATSPSGPSYEQYF.

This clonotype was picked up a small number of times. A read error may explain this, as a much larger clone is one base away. CDR3 sequence: CASSEYSIDTQYF. The CDR3 DNA reads TGTGCCAGCAGTGAATACAGCATAGATACGCAGTATTTT. J is TRBJ2-3 and V is TRBV6-1; D remains unclear. The CDR3 sequence is 13 residues long. Looked up from germline, CDR1 is MNHNS and CDR2 is SASEGT.

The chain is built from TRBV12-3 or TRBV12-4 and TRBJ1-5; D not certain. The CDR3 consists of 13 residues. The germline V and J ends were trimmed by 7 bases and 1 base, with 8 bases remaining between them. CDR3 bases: TGTGCCAGCAAAGCGAGAAGCAATCAGCCCCAGCATTTT. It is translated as CASKARSNQPQHF.

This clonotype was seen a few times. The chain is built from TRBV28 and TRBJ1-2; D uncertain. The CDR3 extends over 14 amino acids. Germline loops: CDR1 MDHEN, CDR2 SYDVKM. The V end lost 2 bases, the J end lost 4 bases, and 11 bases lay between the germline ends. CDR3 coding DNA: TGTGCCAGCAGTTTAGATGGTCCGGTCTATGGCTACACCTTC. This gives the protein CASSLDGPVYGYTF.

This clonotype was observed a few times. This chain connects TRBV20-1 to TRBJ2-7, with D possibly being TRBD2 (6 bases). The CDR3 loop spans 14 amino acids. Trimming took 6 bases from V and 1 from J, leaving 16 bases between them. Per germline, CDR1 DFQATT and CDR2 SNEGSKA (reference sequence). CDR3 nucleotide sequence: TGCAGTGCCCAGGGCGCCGGGGGTTCCTACGAGCAGTACTTC. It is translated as CSAQGAGGSYEQYF.

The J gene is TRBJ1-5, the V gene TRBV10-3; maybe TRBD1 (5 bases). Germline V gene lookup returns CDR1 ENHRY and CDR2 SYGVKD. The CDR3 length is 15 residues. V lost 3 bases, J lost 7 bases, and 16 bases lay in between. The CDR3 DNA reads TGTGCCATCAGTGATGGGATTCAGGGTGGGCAGCCCCAGCATTTT. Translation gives CAISDGIQGGQPQHF.

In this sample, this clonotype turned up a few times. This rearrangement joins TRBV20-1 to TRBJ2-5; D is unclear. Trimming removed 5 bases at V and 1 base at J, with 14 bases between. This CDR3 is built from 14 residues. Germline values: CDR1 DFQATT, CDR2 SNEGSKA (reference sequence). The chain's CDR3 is CSAGPPGSQETQYF. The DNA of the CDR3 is TGCAGTGCTGGACCCCCTGGGTCCCAAGAGACCCAGTACTTC.

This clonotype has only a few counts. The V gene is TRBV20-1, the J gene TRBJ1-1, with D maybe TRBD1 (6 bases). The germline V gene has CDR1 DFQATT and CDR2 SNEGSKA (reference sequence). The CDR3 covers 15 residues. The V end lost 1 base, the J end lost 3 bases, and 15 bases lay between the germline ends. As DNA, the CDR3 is TGCAGTGCTAGAGTTAGAGACAGGAGGGACACTGAAGCTTTCTTT. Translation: CSARVRDRRDTEAFF.

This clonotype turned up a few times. The DNA of the CDR3 is TGTGCCAGCAGCCAGACACGTTATGGCTACACCTTC. This gives the protein CASSQTRYGYTF. J is TRBJ1-2 and V is TRBV28; D is undetermined. From germline, CDR1 is MDHEN and CDR2 SYDVKM. V lost 6 bases, J lost 5 bases, and 10 bases lay in between. The CDR3 runs to 12 residues.

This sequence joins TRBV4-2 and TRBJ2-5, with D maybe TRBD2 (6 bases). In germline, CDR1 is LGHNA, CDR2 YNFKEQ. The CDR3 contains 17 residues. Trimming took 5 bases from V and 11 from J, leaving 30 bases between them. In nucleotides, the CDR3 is TGTGCCAGCAGCAGTCCGGGACTCGGGTCTTGGTACGGTGAGCAGTACTTC. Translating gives CASSSPGLGSWYGEQYF.

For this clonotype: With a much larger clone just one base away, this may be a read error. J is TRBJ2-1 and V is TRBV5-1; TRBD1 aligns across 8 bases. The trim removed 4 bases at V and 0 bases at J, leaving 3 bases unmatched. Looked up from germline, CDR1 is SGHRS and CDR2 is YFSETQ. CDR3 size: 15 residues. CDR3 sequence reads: CASSPTGASYNEQFF. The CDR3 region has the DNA TGCGCCAGCAGCCCGACAGGGGCCTCCTACAATGAGCAGTTCTTC. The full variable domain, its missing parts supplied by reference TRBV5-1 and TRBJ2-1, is KAGVTQTPRYLIKTRGQQVTLSCSPISGHRSVSWYQQTPGQGLQFLFEYFSETQRNKGNFPGRFSGRQFSNSRSEMNVSTLELGDSALYLCASSPTGASYNEQFFGPGTRLTVL.

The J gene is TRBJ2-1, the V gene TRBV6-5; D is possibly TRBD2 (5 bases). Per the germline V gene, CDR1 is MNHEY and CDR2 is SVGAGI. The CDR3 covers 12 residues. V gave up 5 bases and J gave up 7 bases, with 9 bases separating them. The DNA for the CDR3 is TGTGCCAGCAGTACCCGGAGGAATGAGCAGTTCTTC. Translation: CASSTRRNEQFF.

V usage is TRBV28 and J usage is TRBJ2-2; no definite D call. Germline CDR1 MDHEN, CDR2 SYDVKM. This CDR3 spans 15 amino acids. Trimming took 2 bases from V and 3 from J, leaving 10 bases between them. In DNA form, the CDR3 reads TGTGCCAGCAGTTTAAACTCCGTTCACACCGGGGAGCTGTTTTTT. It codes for CASSLNSVHTGELFF.

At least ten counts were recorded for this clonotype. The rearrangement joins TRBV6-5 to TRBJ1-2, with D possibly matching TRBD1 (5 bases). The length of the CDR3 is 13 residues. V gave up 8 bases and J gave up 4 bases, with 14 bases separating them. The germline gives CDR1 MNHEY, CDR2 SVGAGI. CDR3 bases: TGTGCCAGCGGGGCAGGACATCTCTATGGCTACACCTTC. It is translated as CASGAGHLYGYTF.

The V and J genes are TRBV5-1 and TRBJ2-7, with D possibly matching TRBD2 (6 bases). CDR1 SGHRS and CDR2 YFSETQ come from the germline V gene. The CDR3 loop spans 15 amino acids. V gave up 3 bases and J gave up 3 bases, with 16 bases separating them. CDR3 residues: CASSSGEGRGYEQYF. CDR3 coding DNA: TGCGCCAGCAGCTCTGGCGAAGGGCGGGGCTACGAGCAGTACTTC.